This section outlines one T cell receptor beta chain sequence together with its context. CDR1 is SGHTA, CDR2 FQGNSA, per germline. V was shortened by 2 bases and J by 9 bases, with 5 bases between the two germline ends. This CDR3 contains 12 residues. This specimen comes from a study of blood T cells in healthy people across ages. Then a second PCR, running roughly 7 to 11 cycles, was carried out with a sample-barcoded 5' primer and a J-beta primer mix. TCRdb passed the 5' RACE reads through MiXCR, listing each CDR3 protein once. The data hold approximately 850,000 distinct CDR3 sequences, with 40% to 50% observed a single time.

The chain couples TRBV7-2 to TRBJ1-6; D gene unclear. This TCR came from a man aged 60-69 years in good health. Input material: blood. CDR3 sequence (DNA): TGTGCCAGCAGCTTACAAGCTTCACCCCTCCACTTT. The encoded protein is CASSLQASPLHF. Full variable domain (missing parts from reference TRBV7-2 and TRBJ1-6): GAGVSQSPSNKVTEKGKDVELRCDPISGHTALYWYRQSLGQGLEFLIYFQGNSAPDKSGLPSDRFSAERTGGSVSTLTIQRTQQEDSAVYLCASSLQASPLHFGNGTRLTVT.